The TCR beta chain under discussion was sequenced for a study of T-cell memory formation after mild COVID-19. Amplification by 5'RACE using constant-segment primers produced TCR alpha and TCR beta cDNA libraries that carried sample barcodes and UMIs. TCRdb processed the 5' RACE reads anew with MiXCR; each CDR3 protein has one entry. Among 540,000 or so distinct CDR3 sequences listed, roughly 20% were seen once. In regard to this clonotype: The antigen remains unidentified.

Whole-study findings and limits: Whereas later expanders leaned CD4+, clones contracting day 15 to 85 showed a balanced CD4/CD8 makeup. Some clones that responded turned up in pre-infection memory, which suggests that cross-reactive memory joined in.

This clonotype was sampled from an adult woman who had mild COVID-19 (a few samples of this study predate the infection). Cell type and time point are not known. The specimen sequenced was PBMCs or a T cell subset sorted from them (not recorded which).

CDR3 sequence reads: CASSSSSSTDTQYF. The CDR3 DNA follows: TGTGCCAGCAGTTCCTCCTCTAGCACAGATACGCAGTATTTT. The chain combines TRBV27 with TRBJ2-3; D gene uncertain. CDR3 length: 14 residues. Trimming cost V 4 bases and J 0 bases, with 8 bases left between them. Germline CDR1 and CDR2: MNHEY and SMNVEV (reference sequence).